This TCR beta chain was retrieved from a study of identical twins. This clonotype was counted ten times or more. TCRdb fed the 5' RACE reads into MiXCR, producing one record per CDR3 protein. The sample gives approximately 350,000 distinct CDR3 sequences, roughly an eighth of which show up once; approximately 7.9% is in the top ten. V lost 10 bases to trimming and J lost 3 bases; unmatched junction nucleotides: 8. Germline assignment: CDR1 MNHNS and CDR2 SASEGT. This CDR3 is 16 amino acids long. The sample also formed part of further work on yellow fever vaccine responses in identical twins.

The specimen was CD8+ T cells sorted from blood. The chain employs TRBV6-1 and TRBJ2-1, with 14 bases identical to TRBD2. This receptor was identified in a woman aged 18-29 years in good health. CDR3 sequence (DNA): TGTGCCACCACGACTAGCGGGAGGGCCATCTACAATGAGCAGTTCTTC. This sequence encodes CATTTSGRAIYNEQFF.